This T cell receptor (beta chain) was captured by sequencing in a study of blood T cell repertoires in COVID-19. Study in general: From T cells, B-cell-depleted T cells, or PBMCs came the material, which was cDNA or gDNA.

Data came from immunoSEQ multiplex PCR; TCRdb stores just in-frame clones and leaves some out. The repertoire consists of a few hundred thousand clones, with 85% occurring once and the leading ten covering 3% to 4%. Germline CDR1 is SNHLY and CDR2 is FYNNEI. The CDR3 runs to 14 residues. V lost 2 bases, J lost 2 bases, and 9 bases lay in between. The V call is TRBV2, the J call TRBJ1-2; D is unresolved. This receptor was obtained from a young woman with acute or convalescent COVID-19. The specimen was peripheral blood. In DNA, the CDR3 is TGTGCCAGCAGTGAAAGATACGGGAACTATGGCTACACCTTC. It specifies CASSERYGNYGYTF.